Below, 10 T cell receptor beta chains from the same sample are listed, as sequenced in a study of CD8 T cells in Susac syndrome (dated by TCRdb to the late 2010s). Library construction relied on the immunoSEQ multiplex PCR assay. RNA was extracted using the RNeasy kit, and about 0.5 to 1 microgram was reverse transcribed with random hexamers. Through fastp at Q25 and MiXCR, TCRdb rebuilt clones from the public reads, retaining in-frame beta chains. Identical CDR3 proteins give one entry, which carries the most common genes and DNA. For this sample the table gives 150,000 to 200,000 distinct CDR3 sequences, of which 80% to 95% were detected only once. The ten biggest clones cover about 0.088% of the sample. Sequencing input: CD4+ T cells from PBMCs. The receptor source for this set is a human donor with multiple sclerosis.

The genes are TRBV5-1 and TRBJ2-4; 8 positions match TRBD1. Germline V CDR1 and CDR2: SGHRS, YFSETQ. This CDR3 spans 16 amino acids. V was clipped by 3 bases and J by 10 bases; unmatched bases: 15. Here the CDR3 DNA reads TGCGCCAGCAGCTACATTTCCGGACAGGGCAAATATATTCAGTACTTC. This codes for CASSYISGQGKYIQYF. Full variable domain (outside the CDR3, taken from reference TRBV5-1 and TRBJ2-4): KAGVTQTPRYLIKTRGQQVTLSCSPISGHRSVSWYQQTPGQGLQFLFEYFSETQRNKGNFPGRFSGRQFSNSRSEMNVSTLELGDSALYLCASSYISGQGKYIQYFGAGTRLSVL.

The genes are TRBV19 and TRBJ1-5, with TRBD1 as a possible D gene (6 bases). Trimming took off 4 bases at V and 11 bases at J, with 21 bases between the two ends. CDR3 length: 15 amino acids. Germline V gives CDR1 LNHDA, CDR2 SQIVND (reference sequence). CDR3 sequence (DNA): TGTGCCAGTAGTAGGACAGACGAGCAATCAGCATCCCAGCATTTT. This gives the protein CASSRTDEQSASQHF.

The gene calls are TRBV27 and TRBJ1-5; 10 nucleotides match TRBD1. Trimming at V came to 6 bases and at J to 2 bases, leaving 7 bases not matched to a gene. CDR1 and CDR2 from the germline V gene are MNHEY and SMNVEV (reference sequence). There are 16 residues in the CDR3. CDR3 residues: CASSSGTGEGNQPQHF. In DNA, the CDR3 is TGTGCCAGCAGCTCCGGGACAGGGGAGGGCAATCAGCCCCAGCATTTT.

The J gene is TRBJ2-1, the V gene TRBV7-2; D ambiguous. Germline assignment: CDR1 SGHTA and CDR2 FQGNSA. V was trimmed by 0 bases and J by 9 bases, leaving 9 bases between them. This CDR3 has 13 amino acids. CDR3 sequence: CASSLALSREQFF. The CDR3 nucleotides read TGTGCCAGCAGCTTAGCCCTATCTCGTGAGCAGTTCTTC.

This chain connects TRBV6-2 or TRBV6-3 to TRBJ2-6; D unresolved. V lost 0 bases to trimming and J lost 0 bases, with 24 bases between them. Germline V gene sequence: CDR1 MNHEY, CDR2 SVGEGT. The CDR3 length is 22 residues. Written as DNA, the CDR3 is TGTGCCAGCAGTTACTCGATAGGGTGGGCGCCCTCACCACTCTCTGGGGCCAACGTCCTGACTTTC. Translated, it gives CASSYSIGWAPSPLSGANVLTF.

The rearrangement joins TRBV12-3 or TRBV12-4 to TRBJ2-2; D is undetermined. The CDR3 consists of 13 residues. Trimming stripped 3 bases from V and 6 bases from J, with 8 bases between. The CDR3 DNA is TGTGCCAGCAGTTTTATTGGGGCCGGGGAGCTGTTTTTT. Translating gives CASSFIGAGELFF.

The chain joins TRBV10-1 to TRBJ2-7; 9 bases fit TRBD2. V trimming: 0 bases; J trimming: 2 bases; junction bases outside the gene matches: 2. This CDR3 has 15 amino acids. Germline CDR1 is WNHNN and CDR2 is SYGVQD (reference sequence). CDR3 in amino acids: CASSESASGAYEQYF. The CDR3 DNA follows: TGCGCCAGCAGTGAGTCCGCTAGCGGGGCCTACGAGCAGTACTTC.

The gene calls are TRBV19 and TRBJ2-5, with D possibly matching TRBD2 (6 bases). Germline V lookup: CDR1 LNHDA, CDR2 SQIVND (reference sequence). The V gene lost 5 bases and the J gene lost 4 bases, with 11 bases spanning the gap. The CDR3 is 13 residues long. The CDR3 nucleotides read TGTGCCAGTAGTGGAGGGCTCGCAGAGACCCAGTACTTC. Its protein product is CASSGGLAETQYF.

This rearrangement joins TRBV5-4 to TRBJ2-3, with 7 positions matching TRBD2. Germline CDR1 is SGHNT and CDR2 is YYREEE (reference sequence). Unmatched junction bases numbered 6, after V lost 6 bases and J lost 2 bases. The CDR3 length is 14 residues. CDR3 bases: TGTGCCAGCAAGCCGGGACTACTCACAGATACGCAGTATTTT. Protein: CASKPGLLTDTQYF.

This sequence joins TRBV3-1 and TRBJ2-3; D is unclear. The V end lost 4 bases, the J end lost 6 bases, and 8 bases lay between the germline ends. Germline V CDR1 and CDR2: LGHDT, YNNKEL (reference sequence). CDR3 length: 12 residues. CDR3 region: CASSPEVDTQYF. The CDR3 nucleotides are TGTGCCAGCAGCCCCGAAGTGGATACGCAGTATTTT.